These 18 T cell receptor beta chains were all obtained from the same sample, sequenced in a study of blood T cell repertoires in COVID-19. Profiled with immunoSEQ multiplex PCR; TCRdb holds only in-frame clones, not every one. The table has 150,000 to 200,000 clones, 80% to 90% seen once; the top ten hold roughly 15%. The source material was peripheral blood. The receptors come from a woman in her 70s with COVID-19, enrolled during active disease.

This sequence joins TRBV19 and TRBJ2-2, with TRBD2 as a possible D gene (6 bases). Germline V gene sequence: CDR1 LNHDA, CDR2 SQIVND (reference sequence). This CDR3 spans 16 amino acids. V was pared by 2 bases and J by 4 bases, with 14 bases between. The CDR3 DNA reads as TGTGCCAGTAGTATATGGGCGGGGACGGGCACCGGGGAGCTGTTTTTT. Its translation: CASSIWAGTGTGELFF.

This clone was counted once. The chain carries TRBV5-1 and TRBJ2-5; TRBD2 matches at 7 bases. This CDR3 has 15 residues. Unmatched junction bases numbered 7, after V lost 0 bases and J lost 5 bases. Germline lookup yields CDR1 SGHRS and CDR2 YFSETQ. CDR3 residues: CASSLGTSVGETQYF. The DNA of the CDR3 is TGCGCCAGCAGCTTGGGAACTAGCGTGGGGGAGACCCAGTACTTC.

The V and J genes are TRBV20-1 and TRBJ2-7, with 7 bases lining up with TRBD1. Germline V gene data show CDR1 as DFQATT and CDR2 as SNEGSKA (reference sequence). The CDR3 runs to 11 residues. J lost 5 bases, V lost 4 bases, and 2 bases had no gene match. CDR3 DNA sequence: TGCAGTGCTATGACAGGGAACGAGCAGTACTTC. Residues: CSAMTGNEQYF.

The rearrangement links TRBV28 to TRBJ2-4; perhaps TRBD1 as D (5 bases). The V gene's germline CDR1 is MDHEN and CDR2 SYDVKM. The CDR3 totals 15 residues. The ends were cut back, 5 bases at V and 15 bases at J, with 26 bases in the middle. The CDR3 loop is CASSPQAKIKDFMYF. In nucleotides, the CDR3 is TGTGCCAGCAGTCCACAGGCCAAAATCAAAGACTTTATGTACTTC.

The chain links TRBV7-2 to TRBJ2-2; no definite D call. This CDR3 spans 13 amino acids. Germline V gene data show CDR1 as SGHTA and CDR2 as FQGNSA. Deletions cut 5 bases from V and 4 bases from J, with 8 bases between. CDR3 sequence: CASSQEVTGELFF. Written as DNA, the CDR3 is TGTGCCAGCAGCCAAGAGGTCACCGGGGAGCTGTTTTTT.

This clone is medium-sized in the sample. V and J are TRBV27 and TRBJ2-7, with TRBD2 matching over 12 bases. The CDR3 has 16 amino acids. Germline CDR1 is MNHEY and CDR2 is SMNVEV (reference sequence). The V and J ends lost 6 bases and 6 bases, in that order; junction bases with no gene match: 12. CDR3 region: CASSKLLAGGFSEQYF. Here the CDR3 DNA reads TGTGCCAGCAGCAAACTCCTAGCGGGAGGGTTTAGCGAGCAGTACTTC.

This chain joins TRBV5-1 and TRBJ2-7; D unclear. Trimming removed 4 bases from V and 1 base from J, with 12 bases in between. This CDR3 contains 14 residues. Germline CDR1 and CDR2: SGHRS and YFSETQ. The CDR3 DNA sequence: TGCGCCAGCAGCCTTCAGATAAGTTCCTACGAGCAGTACTTC. Translation: CASSLQISSYEQYF.

The chain uses TRBV5-1 and TRBJ2-5; 14 bases are a match to TRBD2. CDR3 length: 16 amino acids. The germline CDR1 and CDR2 sequences are SGHRS and YFSETQ. V was pared by 4 bases and J by 4 bases, with 6 bases of the junction left unmatched. CDR3 residues: CASSMGLAGDGETQYF. CDR3 sequence (DNA): TGCGCCAGCAGCATGGGACTAGCGGGAGATGGAGAGACCCAGTACTTC.

The chain joins TRBV5-1 to TRBJ2-7; 7 positions agree with TRBD1. This CDR3 region has 14 residues. The V gene's germline CDR1 is SGHRS and CDR2 YFSETQ. V shed 4 bases and J 4 bases; nucleotides not matched to a gene: 8. CDR3 nucleotide sequence: TGCGCCAGCAGCCTGGGGGACAGCTCATACGAGCAGTACGTC. Translation gives CASSLGDSSYEQYV.

The chain combines TRBV20-1 with TRBJ1-1; no firm D call. The CDR3 has 14 residues. The germline V gene has CDR1 DFQATT and CDR2 SNEGSKA (reference sequence). V was trimmed by 3 bases and J by 0 bases, leaving 11 bases between them. The CDR3 DNA follows: TGCAGTGCTAGTCAGCCAGGCTTGAACACTGAAGCTTTCTTT. Translating gives CSASQPGLNTEAFF.

In this sample, this clone turned up many times. The chain is built from TRBV28 and TRBJ1-5; D ambiguous. Trimming removed 8 bases from V and 1 base from J, with 18 bases in between. Germline assignment: CDR1 MDHEN and CDR2 SYDVKM. The CDR3 runs to 16 residues. CDR3 coding DNA: TGTGCCAGCCGATACGCATCTAATCCCAGCAATCAGCCCCAGCATTTT. Translation: CASRYASNPSNQPQHF.

V and J are TRBV10-3 and TRBJ1-1; possible D gene TRBD1, 5 bases. V was cut by 6 bases and J by 4 bases, with 18 bases left in between. Germline loops: CDR1 ENHRY, CDR2 SYGVKD. This CDR3 is 15 amino acids long. CDR3 residues: CAIRPGGVEGTEAFF. Written as DNA, the CDR3 is TGTGCCATCAGGCCTGGGGGGGTAGAAGGCACTGAAGCTTTCTTT.

This sequence joins TRBV6-6 and TRBJ2-7, with D possibly being TRBD2 (5 bases). Trimming pared 6 bases from V and 6 bases from J, leaving 12 bases between. CDR3 length equals 12 residues. Germline assignment: CDR1 MNHNY and CDR2 SVGAGI (reference sequence). CDR3 residues: CASRVGRGEQYF. The CDR3 bases are TGTGCCAGCAGGGTTGGTCGGGGCGAGCAGTACTTC.

V gene TRBV5-8 combines with J gene TRBJ2-1; 11 bases align to TRBD2. From germline, CDR1 is SGHTS and CDR2 YDEGEE. The CDR3 runs to 16 residues. The V gene end was trimmed by 4 bases and the J gene end by 8 bases; junction bases not matched to a gene: 11. CDR3 loop: CASSPIAGGPRHEQFF. CDR3 DNA sequence: TGTGCCAGCAGCCCTATAGCGGGAGGGCCAAGGCATGAGCAGTTCTTC.

This clone was picked up one time. The chain employs TRBV29-1 and TRBJ2-1; perhaps TRBD2 as D (6 bases). Germline-derived CDR1 and CDR2 are SQVTM and ANQGSEA. V gave up 5 bases and J gave up 6 bases, with 20 bases separating them. This CDR3 contains 15 residues. The CDR3, as DNA: TGCAGCGTTCGATACGAGGATCGGAGGGGCAATGAGCAGTTCTTC. It specifies CSVRYEDRRGNEQFF.

The rearrangement joins TRBV3-1 (or the pseudogene TRBV3-2) to TRBJ2-5; 9 bases match TRBD2. J gave up 4 bases and V 5 bases, and 17 bases lay outside the gene matches. This CDR3 is built from 18 residues. Germline CDR1 reads LGHDT; CDR2 reads YNNKEL (reference sequence). The CDR3 reads CASSIDMAGLAGRETQYF. The CDR3 nucleotides are TGTGCCAGCAGCATCGATATGGCGGGACTAGCTGGTAGAGAGACCCAGTACTTC.

V is TRBV19 and J is TRBJ2-5, with 8 positions matching TRBD2. This CDR3 contains 15 residues. Germline V gene lookup returns CDR1 LNHDA and CDR2 SQIVND (reference sequence). With 4 bases clipped from V and 2 bases from J, the junction kept 6 bases outside the gene matches. This chain's CDR3 is CASSRPGLVQETQYF. CDR3 nucleotide sequence: TGTGCCAGTAGTAGGCCGGGACTAGTGCAAGAGACCCAGTACTTC.

The chain employs TRBV6-5 and TRBJ2-1; D might be TRBD1 (6 bases). The germline V gene has CDR1 MNHEY and CDR2 SVGAGI. Trimming pared 6 bases from V and 1 base from J, leaving 7 bases between. The CDR3 covers 13 residues. CDR3: CASSRGSYNEQFF. In DNA form, the CDR3 reads TGTGCCAGCAGCAGGGGTTCCTACAATGAGCAGTTCTTC.